Presented here are 19 T cell receptor beta chains from one specimen sequenced in a study of CD8 T cells in Susac syndrome. With random hexamers, reverse transcription was performed on roughly 0.45 to 1 ug of RNA. Via MiXCR, TCRdb re-called the immunoSEQ multiplex PCR reads, giving one row per CDR3 protein. The data hold 150,000 to 200,000 distinct CDR3 sequences, with around 94% observed a single time. The sequenced sample consisted of CD4+ T cells from PBMCs. Every receptor here comes from a human donor with multiple sclerosis.

The chain recombines TRBV6-5 with TRBJ2-1; 9 bases agree with TRBD2. The trim removed 6 bases at V and 3 bases at J, leaving 6 bases unmatched. This CDR3 has 15 residues. Germline lookup yields CDR1 MNHEY and CDR2 SVGAGI. The chain's CDR3 is CASSRSGSGYNEQFF. In nucleotides, the CDR3 is TGTGCCAGCAGCCGTAGCGGGAGCGGCTACAATGAGCAGTTCTTC.

This sequence joins TRBV14 and TRBJ2-5, with D unclear. The V end was cut by 3 bases, the J end by 9 bases, with 11 bases between. The V gene's germline CDR1 is SGHDN and CDR2 FVKESK. This CDR3 region has 12 residues. The CDR3: CASSQGAAAQYF. The CDR3 coding sequence is TGTGCCAGCAGCCAGGGCGCCGCGGCCCAGTACTTC.

This chain joins TRBV13 and TRBJ1-4, with 7 bases identical to TRBD1. Germline-derived CDR1 and CDR2 are PRHDT and FYEKMQ (reference sequence). There are 15 residues in the CDR3. Trimming at V came to 4 bases and at J to 6 bases, leaving 8 bases not matched to a gene. In DNA, the CDR3 is TGTGCCAGCAGCTCCCAGACAGGGAGGTATGAAAAACTGTTTTTT. It encodes CASSSQTGRYEKLFF.

The V call is TRBV10-3, the J call TRBJ2-7; possibly TRBD1 for D (5 bases). Germline-derived CDR1 and CDR2 are ENHRY and SYGVKD. Trimming removed 11 bases at V and 0 bases at J, with 20 bases between. The CDR3 totals 15 residues. The CDR3 nucleotides read TGTGCCCTATCAAAGGGGCCTAGGGTCTCCTACGAGCAGTACTTC. Its protein product is CALSKGPRVSYEQYF.

The V gene is TRBV5-1, the J gene TRBJ1-2; 7 nucleotides match TRBD1. CDR1 is SGHRS and CDR2 is YFSETQ in the germline V gene. The CDR3 totals 14 residues. V dropped 4 bases and J dropped 2; count of bases not matched to a gene: 5. DNA for the CDR3: TGCGCCAGCAGCATAAGGGGGCGGAACTATGGCTACACCTTC. This gives the protein CASSIRGRNYGYTF.

This rearrangement joins TRBV20-1 to TRBJ1-4; D possibly corresponds to TRBD1 (5 bases). Trimming took 2 bases from V and 7 from J, leaving 17 bases between them. CDR3 length: 15 amino acids. Germline V gives CDR1 DFQATT, CDR2 SNEGSKA (reference sequence). CDR3 DNA sequence: TGCAGTGCTAGACTCGTTTCCAGGGCGGCTGAAAAACTGTTTTTT. Protein product: CSARLVSRAAEKLFF.

CDR3 residues: CSAATSGTYEQYF. CDR3 sequence (DNA): TGCAGTGCCGCTACTAGCGGAACCTACGAGCAGTACTTC. The V call is TRBV20-1, the J call TRBJ2-7, with TRBD2 matching 8 bases. Germline CDR1 is DFQATT and CDR2 is SNEGSKA (reference sequence). V lost 6 bases and J lost 2; bases outside the gene matches: 6. This CDR3 region has 13 residues.

This chain uses TRBV6-4 with TRBJ1-5; D remains unclear. The germline V gene encodes CDR1 MRHNA and CDR2 SNTAGT. The CDR3 totals 13 residues. Trimming left V 0 bases short and J 6 bases short, with 6 bases between. CDR3 region: CASSDSGSQPQHF. The CDR3 DNA reads TGTGCCAGCAGTGACTCGGGGAGTCAGCCCCAGCATTTT.

The V and J genes are TRBV27 and TRBJ1-4; D uncertain. The V and J ends lost 2 bases and 8 bases respectively, with 15 bases between them. This CDR3 is built from 15 residues. Germline V lookup: CDR1 MNHEY, CDR2 SMNVEV (reference sequence). CDR3 sequence (DNA): TGTGCCAGCAGTTTACTTTCGACCTCGGAGGAAAAACTGTTTTTT. It translates to CASSLLSTSEEKLFF.

The chain is built from TRBV30 and TRBJ2-3; D might be TRBD2 (6 bases). In germline, CDR1 is GTSNPN, CDR2 SVGIG (reference sequence). This CDR3 comprises 13 residues. V lost 7 bases and J 2 bases, leaving 13 bases between the germline ends. The CDR3: CAFRDWITDTQYF. The CDR3, as DNA: TGTGCCTTCCGGGACTGGATCACAGATACGCAGTATTTT.

The CDR3 nucleotides read TGTGCCAGCACCCCGGGAGAGTACATTCAGTACTTC. Translated: CASTPGEYIQYF. J is TRBJ2-4 and V is TRBV25-1; D might be TRBD2 (6 bases). V was pared by 7 bases and J by 8 bases, with 12 bases between. Per the germline V gene, CDR1 is MGHDK and CDR2 is SYGVNS. This CDR3 has 12 amino acids.

The chain combines TRBV4-3 with TRBJ2-1; D possibly corresponds to TRBD1 (5 bases). CDR1 and CDR2 from the germline V gene are LGHNA and YSLEER. The CDR3 is 15 residues long. V lost 3 bases to trimming and J lost 2 bases, with 11 bases between them. CDR3 loop: CASSQQGSAYNEQFF. The DNA of the CDR3 is TGCGCCAGCAGCCAGCAGGGATCCGCCTACAATGAGCAGTTCTTC.

The chain joins TRBV7-6 to TRBJ1-1; D is uncertain. Trimming took 2 bases from V and 1 from J, leaving 14 bases between them. The germline CDR1 and CDR2 sequences are SGHVS and FNYEAQ. CDR3 length equals 16 residues. CDR3 sequence reads: CASSLTSTISNTEAFF. The CDR3 DNA reads as TGTGCCAGCAGCTTAACGAGCACCATCTCGAACACTGAAGCTTTCTTT. Complete variable domain (other parts from reference TRBV7-6 and TRBJ1-1): GAGVSQSPRYKVTKRGQDVALRCDPISGHVSLYWYRQALGQGPEFLTYFNYEAQQDKSGLPNDRFSAERPEGSISTLTIQRTEQRDSAMYRCASSLTSTISNTEAFFGQGTRLTVV.

V is TRBV7-7 and J is TRBJ2-3; TRBD1 aligns across 9 bases. CDR1 is SSHAT and CDR2 is FNYEAQ in the germline V gene (reference sequence). This CDR3 is built from 13 residues. After removal of 5 bases from V and 6 bases from J, the junction contained 3 bases not matched to a gene. CDR3 sequence reads: CASSPDRGDTQYF. The CDR3 DNA is TGTGCCAGCAGCCCAGACAGGGGGGATACGCAGTATTTT.

The CDR3 DNA sequence: TGTGCCAGCTCCCGCAGGACGGAGAACACTGAAGCTTTCTTT. This codes for CASSRRTENTEAFF. The rearrangement uses TRBV18 and TRBJ1-1, with D unresolved. The CDR3 has 14 residues. Looked up from germline, CDR1 is KGHSH and CDR2 is LQKENI. V was clipped by 6 bases and J by 1 base, with 12 bases between them.

The chain is built from TRBV20-1 and TRBJ2-4; D is unresolved. Germline V gives CDR1 DFQATT, CDR2 SNEGSKA (reference sequence). Between the trimmed V and J ends, which lost 3 bases and 6 bases, there was a span of 6 bases. The CDR3 runs to 11 residues. In nucleotides, the CDR3 is TGCAGTGCTAGTAGACGAAACATTCAGTACTTC. It yields the protein CSASRRNIQYF.

The chain links TRBV24-1 to TRBJ2-2; 11 bases align to TRBD1. Germline V gene sequence: CDR1 KGHDR, CDR2 SFDVKD. With V trimmed by 4 bases and J by 7 bases, 7 bases remained unmatched. There are 16 residues in the CDR3. The chain's CDR3 is CATSDSGQGGIGELFF. Written as DNA, the CDR3 is TGTGCCACCAGTGACTCGGGACAGGGGGGGATCGGGGAGCTGTTTTTT.

V usage is TRBV2 and J usage is TRBJ1-5; 7 nucleotides line up with TRBD1. Germline trimming cut 2 bases from V and 7 bases from J; bases unmatched to any gene: 8. The CDR3 has 15 amino acids. The germline V gene has CDR1 SNHLY and CDR2 FYNNEI. The CDR3 coding sequence is TGTGCCAGCAGTGAACTCGACAGGGTTACCCAGCCCCAGCATTTT. Its translation: CASSELDRVTQPQHF.

The chain has TRBV7-8 and TRBJ2-3, with no clear D. The CDR3 length is 15 residues. V was pared by 8 bases and J by 1 base, with 16 bases between. CDR1 is SGHVS, CDR2 FQNEAQ, per germline. Here the CDR3 reads CASARSEAGTDTQYF. CDR3 nucleotide sequence: TGTGCCAGCGCGAGGAGTGAGGCGGGCACAGATACGCAGTATTTT.